This record concerns one T cell receptor (beta chain) sequence. Antigen: not known. Trimming took 5 bases from V and 3 from J, leaving 6 bases between them. Germline assignment: CDR1 SGHTA and CDR2 FQGNSA. The CDR3 is made up of 12 amino acids. This specimen belongs to a study of tumor-infiltrating lymphocytes in localized non-small cell lung cancer. Study summary: The cohort mixed smokers and never-smokers, several histologies, and some post-neoadjuvant-chemotherapy samples. Tumor tissue and non-adjacent uninvolved lung came from each patient.

Study observations and caveats: Different pieces of the same tissue were used for each assay.

Assay: immunoSEQ multiplex PCR; the TCRdb copy retains only in-frame clones and omits some. The sample lists 15,000 to 20,000 clones; around 80% were seen once. The sample consisted of lung tumor tissue. The sequence was collected from a human donor with non-small cell lung cancer. The chain carries TRBV7-2 and TRBJ2-3; unclear D gene. CDR3 loop: CASSLPTDTQYF. CDR3 nucleotides: TGTGCCAGCAGCCTACCGACAGATACGCAGTATTTT.